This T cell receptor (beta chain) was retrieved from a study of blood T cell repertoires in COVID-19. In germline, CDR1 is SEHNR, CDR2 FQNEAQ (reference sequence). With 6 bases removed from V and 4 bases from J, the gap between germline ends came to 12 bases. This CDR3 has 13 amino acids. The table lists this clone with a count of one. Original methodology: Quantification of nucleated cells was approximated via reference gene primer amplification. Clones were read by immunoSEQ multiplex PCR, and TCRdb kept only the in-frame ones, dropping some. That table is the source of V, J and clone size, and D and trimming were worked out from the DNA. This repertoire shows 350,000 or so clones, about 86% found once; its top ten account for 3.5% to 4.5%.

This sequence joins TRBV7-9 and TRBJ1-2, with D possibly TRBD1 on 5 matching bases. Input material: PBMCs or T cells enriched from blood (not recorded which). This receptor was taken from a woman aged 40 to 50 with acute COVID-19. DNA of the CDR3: TGTGCCAGCAGTTTCGACAGAATCTATGGCTACACCTTC. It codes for CASSFDRIYGYTF.